Listed below are T cell receptor beta chains from one sample, sequenced in a study of Ad26.COV2.S vaccination and SARS-CoV-2 variants. Assay used: immunoSEQ multiplex PCR; TCRdb lists only in-frame clones, some missing. The data show about 350,000 clones, approximately 86% seen once. Specimen: peripheral blood, collected in a trial of Ad26.COV2.S vaccine versus placebo. These receptors were taken from a person aged 18-65 years who received the Ad26.COV2.S COVID-19 vaccine or a placebo. Both conserved end residues are part of each CDR3. D genes are given only for firm matches. For some rows the clone size is stated as once, few or many, or as a class when expanded; others skip it.

D: -
V: TRBV7-2
size: once
J: TRBJ1-3
length: 15
CDR3: CASSFKGGPGNTIYF
DNA: TGTGCCAGCAGCTTTAAGGGAGGCCCTGGAAACACCATATATTTT

D: -
V: TRBV6-5
size: -
J: TRBJ2-5
length: 13
CDR3: CASSPDRLETQYF
DNA: TGTGCCAGCAGCCCCGACAGGTTGGAGACCCAGTACTTC

D: TRBD1
V: TRBV6-2/TRBV6-3
size: -
J: TRBJ1-6
length: 15
CDR3: CASSSGTGGGSPLHF
DNA: TGTGCCAGCAGTTCCGGGACAGGGGGCGGTTCACCCCTCCACTTT

D: -
V: TRBV6-5
size: -
J: TRBJ2-2
length: 15
CDR3: CASSGVFLNTGELFF
DNA: TGTGCCAGCAGCGGGGTTTTCTTGAACACCGGGGAGCTGTTTTTT

D: -
V: TRBV4-1
size: once
J: TRBJ1-5
length: 14
CDR3: CASSQEGRNQPQHF
DNA: TGCGCCAGCAGCCAAGAGGGTCGCAATCAGCCCCAGCATTTT

D: -
V: TRBV28
size: -
J: TRBJ2-4
length: 16
CDR3: CASSRTQTLAKNIQYF
DNA: TGTGCCAGCAGTAGGACCCAAACCCTAGCCAAAAACATTCAGTACTTC

D: -
V: TRBV5-4
size: -
J: TRBJ2-4
length: 15
CDR3: CASSDTRGAGNIQYF
DNA: TGTGCCAGCAGCGACACCCGGGGCGCGGGGAACATTCAGTACTTC

D: -
V: TRBV6-2/TRBV6-3
size: few
J: TRBJ2-3
length: 13
CDR3: CASSYLDSDTQYF
DNA: TGTGCCAGCAGTTACTTAGACAGCGATACGCAGTATTTT

D: -
V: TRBV27
size: -
J: TRBJ1-2
length: 13
CDR3: CASSFPGGYGYTF
DNA: TGTGCCAGCAGTTTCCCGGGGGGCTATGGCTACACCTTC

D: -
V: TRBV6-1
size: -
J: TRBJ1-1
length: 14
CDR3: CASSEERAGTEAFF
DNA: TGTGCCAGCAGTGAGGAGCGAGCAGGCACTGAAGCTTTCTTT

D: -
V: TRBV5-1
size: -
J: TRBJ2-7
length: 14
CDR3: CASSFSGQAYEQYF
DNA: TGCGCCAGCAGCTTTTCAGGTCAAGCCTACGAGCAGTACTTC

D: -
V: TRBV11-2
size: -
J: TRBJ1-2
length: 15
CDR3: CASSLDLGRAPGYTF
DNA: TGTGCCAGCAGCTTAGATCTCGGCAGGGCTCCTGGCTACACCTTC

D: -
V: TRBV28
size: -
J: TRBJ2-2
length: 14
CDR3: CASSLVGDTGELFF
DNA: TGTGCCAGCAGTTTGGTAGGGGACACCGGGGAGCTGTTTTTT

D: TRBD1
V: TRBV3-1/TRBV3-2
size: -
J: TRBJ1-2
length: 14
CDR3: CASGGGQGLYGYTF
DNA: TGTGCCAGCGGCGGGGGACAGGGGCTCTATGGCTACACCTTC

D: -
V: TRBV5-8
size: -
J: TRBJ1-1
length: 14
CDR3: CASTRGFLNTEAFF
DNA: TGTGCCAGCACCCGAGGCTTTTTGAACACTGAAGCTTTCTTT

D: TRBD1
V: TRBV2
size: few
J: TRBJ2-7
length: 14
CDR3: CASRQQGAQNEQYF
DNA: TGTGCCAGCAGACAACAGGGGGCTCAGAACGAGCAGTACTTC

D: -
V: TRBV7-2
size: -
J: TRBJ2-7
length: 15
CDR3: CASSPAGPQSGEQYF
DNA: TGTGCCAGCAGCCCGGCGGGCCCACAATCGGGAGAGCAGTACTTC

D: TRBD1
V: TRBV5-4
size: -
J: TRBJ1-2
length: 16
CDR3: CASSTGQGAIKYGYTF
DNA: TGTGCCAGCAGCACCGGACAGGGGGCTATAAAGTATGGCTACACCTTC

D: TRBD2
V: TRBV5-5
size: -
J: TRBJ2-5
length: 15
CDR3: CASSLEALAAETQYF
DNA: TGTGCCAGCAGCCTTGAGGCGCTAGCGGCCGAGACCCAGTACTTC

D: -
V: TRBV5-6
size: once
J: TRBJ2-7
length: 18
CDR3: CASSLKTVRFGNYYEQYF
DNA: TGTGCCAGCAGCTTGAAGACGGTCCGCTTCGGGAACTACTACGAGCAGTACTTC

D: -
V: TRBV9
size: few
J: TRBJ2-7
length: 14
CDR3: CASSPLRTSYEQYF
DNA: TGTGCCAGCAGCCCCCTGCGCACCTCCTACGAGCAGTACTTC

D: -
V: TRBV4-3
size: -
J: TRBJ2-2
length: 15
CDR3: CASSQEGFNTGELFF
DNA: TGCGCCAGCAGCCAAGAGGGATTTAACACCGGGGAGCTGTTTTTT

D: -
V: TRBV4-3
size: -
J: TRBJ2-1
length: 16
CDR3: CASSQKRNSRHNEQFF
DNA: TGCGCCAGCAGCCAAAAGCGGAACTCCCGCCACAATGAGCAGTTCTTC

D: -
V: TRBV5-1
size: once
J: TRBJ2-3
length: 15
CDR3: CASSSIDRSTDTQYF
DNA: TGCGCCAGCAGCTCAATTGACAGGAGCACAGATACGCAGTATTTT

D: -
V: TRBV4-1
size: -
J: TRBJ2-7
length: 17
CDR3: CASSQDKAERISYEQYF
DNA: TGCGCCAGCAGCCAAGATAAGGCGGAACGTATCTCCTACGAGCAGTACTTC

D: -
V: TRBV6-1
size: -
J: TRBJ1-1
length: 15
CDR3: CASSENWVQDTEAFF
DNA: TGTGCCAGCAGTGAAAACTGGGTTCAGGACACTGAAGCTTTCTTT

D: -
V: TRBV28
size: -
J: TRBJ2-3
length: 16
CDR3: CASSPGGTTFRDTQYF
DNA: TGTGCCAGCAGTCCAGGGGGGACGACGTTCAGGGATACGCAGTATTTT

D: TRBD1
V: TRBV4-1
size: -
J: TRBJ1-5
length: 17
CDR3: CASSFSAGGVRNQPQHF
DNA: TGCGCCAGCAGTTTCTCGGCAGGGGGCGTGCGCAATCAGCCCCAGCATTTT

D: -
V: TRBV29-1
size: -
J: TRBJ1-1
length: 13
CDR3: CSADGRRNTEAFF
DNA: TGCAGCGCTGACGGCCGACGAAACACTGAAGCTTTCTTT

D: TRBD1
V: TRBV4-2
size: -
J: TRBJ2-7
length: 15
CDR3: CASSQGTGGPYEQYF
DNA: TGTGCCAGCAGCCAAGGGACAGGGGGGCCCTACGAGCAGTACTTC

D: -
V: TRBV7-2
size: -
J: TRBJ2-7
length: 14
CDR3: CASSLTVSTYEQYF
DNA: TGTGCCAGCAGCTTAACAGTCTCGACCTACGAGCAGTACTTC

D: -
V: TRBV6-5
size: -
J: TRBJ2-5
length: 11
CDR3: CASSYMETQYF
DNA: TGTGCCAGCAGTTATATGGAGACCCAGTACTTC

D: -
V: TRBV18
size: -
J: TRBJ2-7
length: 15
CDR3: CASSPGRKVADEQYF
DNA: TGTGCCAGCTCACCGGGGCGTAAAGTGGCCGACGAGCAGTACTTC

D: -
V: TRBV28
size: -
J: TRBJ1-2
length: 15
CDR3: CASSFRTDVNYGYTF
DNA: TGTGCCAGCAGTTTCCGGACAGATGTCAACTATGGCTACACCTTC

D: TRBD1
V: TRBV5-1
size: -
J: TRBJ2-5
length: 16
CDR3: CASSPTTGQPGETQYF
DNA: TGCGCCAGCAGCCCAACAACGGGACAGCCCGGAGAGACCCAGTACTTC

D: TRBD1
V: TRBV27
size: few
J: TRBJ2-1
length: 15
CDR3: CASSLVQGTYNEQFF
DNA: TGTGCCAGCAGTTTAGTACAGGGGACCTACAATGAGCAGTTCTTC

D: -
V: TRBV3-1/TRBV3-2
size: -
J: TRBJ1-1
length: 13
CDR3: CASSGGVSTEAFF
DNA: TGTGCCAGCAGCGGGGGAGTTAGCACTGAAGCTTTCTTT

D: -
V: TRBV18
size: -
J: TRBJ2-7
length: 12
CDR3: CASSTSSYEQYF
DNA: TGTGCCAGTTCGACATCTTCCTACGAGCAGTACTTC

D: -
V: TRBV29-1
size: -
J: TRBJ2-1
length: 12
CDR3: CSVEVGWDEQFF
DNA: TGCAGCGTTGAAGTGGGGTGGGATGAGCAGTTCTTC

D: -
V: TRBV18
size: -
J: TRBJ2-7
length: 15
CDR3: CASSPLAQGSYEQYF
DNA: TGTGCCAGCTCACCACTCGCTCAGGGGTCCTACGAGCAGTACTTC

D: -
V: TRBV28
size: -
J: TRBJ1-1
length: 15
CDR3: CASRSPAGLNTEAFF
DNA: TGTGCCAGCAGATCGCCGGCAGGGTTGAACACTGAAGCTTTCTTT

D: -
V: TRBV2
size: -
J: TRBJ2-1
length: 12
CDR3: CASNDPINEQFF
DNA: TGTGCCAGCAATGACCCGATCAATGAGCAGTTCTTC

D: -
V: TRBV24-1
size: -
J: TRBJ1-2
length: 14
CDR3: CATSDFPTGGGYTF
DNA: TGTGCCACCAGTGATTTCCCGACCGGTGGTGGCTACACCTTC

D: TRBD1
V: TRBV5-1
size: few
J: TRBJ2-1
length: 13
CDR3: CASSFLQGSEQFF
DNA: TGCGCCAGCAGCTTTTTACAGGGGTCTGAGCAGTTCTTC

D: TRBD2
V: TRBV6-5
size: -
J: TRBJ2-7
length: 13
CDR3: CATAGALSYEQYF
DNA: TGTGCCACAGCGGGAGCCCTCTCCTACGAGCAGTACTTC

D: TRBD1
V: TRBV4-3
size: -
J: TRBJ2-5
length: 18
CDR3: CASSQGSRQGGLQETQYF
DNA: TGCGCCAGCAGCCAAGGGAGCAGACAGGGGGGGCTCCAAGAGACCCAGTACTTC

D: TRBD1
V: TRBV11-2
size: -
J: TRBJ1-6
length: 14
CDR3: CASSLSGGNSPLHF
DNA: TGTGCCAGCAGCTTATCAGGGGGTAATTCACCCCTCCACTTT

D: -
V: TRBV4-2
size: -
J: TRBJ2-7
length: 15
CDR3: CASSQEASASYEQYF
DNA: TGTGCCAGCAGCCAAGAAGCTAGCGCAAGCTACGAGCAGTACTTC

D: -
V: TRBV19
size: -
J: TRBJ1-3
length: 16
CDR3: CASSPGGVSTGNTIYF
DNA: TGTGCCAGTAGCCCGGGCGGAGTGAGTACTGGAAACACCATATATTTT

D: -
V: TRBV28
size: -
J: TRBJ1-2
length: 13
CDR3: CASKLGEFYGYTF
DNA: TGTGCCAGCAAACTCGGGGAGTTCTATGGCTACACCTTC

D: -
V: TRBV28
size: -
J: TRBJ2-7
length: 14
CDR3: CASTSSPPSYEQYF
DNA: TGTGCCAGCACGTCGTCCCCCCCCTCCTACGAGCAGTACTTC

D: TRBD1
V: TRBV18
size: -
J: TRBJ2-7
length: 15
CDR3: CASSPGQGDAYEQYF
DNA: TGTGCCAGCTCACCTGGACAGGGGGATGCCTACGAGCAGTACTTC

D: -
V: TRBV5-6
size: -
J: TRBJ2-5
length: 15
CDR3: CASSILLGPQETQYF
DNA: TGTGCCAGCAGCATCCTGCTGGGGCCCCAAGAGACCCAGTACTTC

D: TRBD2
V: TRBV6-2/TRBV6-3
size: -
J: TRBJ2-1
length: 16
CDR3: CASSYRERGPYNEQFF
DNA: TGTGCCAGCAGTTACCGGGAGCGGGGTCCCTACAATGAGCAGTTCTTC

D: TRBD1
V: TRBV9
size: once
J: TRBJ2-1
length: 17
CDR3: CASSVKTGGRSYNEQFF
DNA: TGTGCCAGCAGCGTAAAGACAGGGGGCCGCTCCTACAATGAGCAGTTCTTC

D: TRBD1
V: TRBV6-4
size: -
J: TRBJ2-2
length: 15
CDR3: CASSEQGAATGELFF
DNA: TGTGCCAGCAGTGAACAGGGGGCAGCTACCGGGGAGCTGTTTTTT